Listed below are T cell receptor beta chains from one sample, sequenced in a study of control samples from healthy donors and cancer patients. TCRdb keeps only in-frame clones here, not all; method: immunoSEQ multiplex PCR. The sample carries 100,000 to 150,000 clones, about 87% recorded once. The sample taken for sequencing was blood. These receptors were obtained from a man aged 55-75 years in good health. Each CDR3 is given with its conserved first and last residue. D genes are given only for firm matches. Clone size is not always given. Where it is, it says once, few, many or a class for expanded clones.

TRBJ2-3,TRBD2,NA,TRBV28,CASSLGTSGRTDTQYF,TGTGCCAGCAGTTTAGGGACTAGCGGCCGCACAGATACGCAGTATTTT
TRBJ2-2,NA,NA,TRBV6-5,CASSYSKGDTGELFF,TGTGCCAGCAGTTACTCGAAGGGGGACACCGGGGAGCTGTTTTTT
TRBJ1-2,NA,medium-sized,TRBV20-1,CSARDRAGYTF,TGCAGTGCTAGAGACAGGGCTGGCTACACCTTC
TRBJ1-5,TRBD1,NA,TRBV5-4,CASSPDRGNQPQHF,TGTGCCAGCAGCCCGGACAGGGGCAATCAGCCCCAGCATTTT
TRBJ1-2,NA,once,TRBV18,CASSPTGDYGYTF,TGTGCCAGCTCACCAACAGGAGACTATGGCTACACCTTC
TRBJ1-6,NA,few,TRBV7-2,CASSLVGITNSPLHF,TGTGCCAGCAGCTTAGTCGGGATAACCAATTCACCCCTCCACTTT
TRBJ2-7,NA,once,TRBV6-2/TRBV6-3,CASSLMTDYEQYF,TGTGCCAGCAGTCTTATGACGGACTACGAGCAGTACTTC
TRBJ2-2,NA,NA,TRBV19,CASSIAGNTGELFF,TGTGCCAGTAGTATAGCGGGGAACACCGGGGAGCTGTTTTTT
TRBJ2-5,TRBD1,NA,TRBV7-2,CASSFTTGGYGETQYF,TGTGCCAGCAGCTTTACCACAGGGGGCTATGGAGAGACCCAGTACTTC
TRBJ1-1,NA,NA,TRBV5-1,CASSLAAGDIYGAFF,TGCGCCAGCAGCTTGGCGGCAGGGGATATTTACGGAGCTTTCTTT
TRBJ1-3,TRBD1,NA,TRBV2,CASMGGGGGNTIYF,TGTGCCAGCATGGGAGGGGGCGGTGGAAACACCATATATTTT
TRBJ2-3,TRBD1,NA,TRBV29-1,CSVAKSGTVTDTQYF,TGCAGCGTGGCAAAATCCGGGACAGTGACAGATACGCAGTATTTT
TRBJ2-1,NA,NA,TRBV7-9,CASSFPGWDEQFF,TGTGCCAGCAGCTTCCCGGGTTGGGATGAGCAGTTCTTC
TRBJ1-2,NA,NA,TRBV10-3,CAISESQGYGYTF,TGTGCCATCAGTGAGTCGCAGGGCTATGGCTACACCTTC
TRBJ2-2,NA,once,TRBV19,CASSSILAANTGELFF,TGTGCCAGTAGCAGTATATTGGCGGCTAACACCGGGGAGCTGTTTTTT
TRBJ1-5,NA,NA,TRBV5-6,CASSLAQGLGQPQHF,TGTGCCAGCAGCTTGGCCCAGGGTCTCGGTCAGCCCCAGCATTTT
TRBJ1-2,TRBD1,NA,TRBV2,CATLPDRSNHGYTF,TGTGCCACCCTACCGGACAGGTCCAATCATGGCTACACCTTC
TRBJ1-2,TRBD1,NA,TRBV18,CASSPGTGNPYGYTF,TGTGCCAGCTCACCCGGGACAGGGAACCCCTATGGCTACACCTTC
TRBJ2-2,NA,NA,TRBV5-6,CASSAVPSQNTGELFF,TGTGCCAGCAGCGCAGTCCCCAGCCAAAACACCGGGGAGCTGTTTTTT
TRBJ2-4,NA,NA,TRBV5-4,CASSFWGTKNIQYF,TGTGCCAGCAGCTTTTGGGGCACCAAAAACATTCAGTACTTC
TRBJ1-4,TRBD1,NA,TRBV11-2,CASSQPWTGRAKLFF,TGTGCCAGCAGCCAACCATGGACAGGGAGAGCAAAACTGTTTTTT
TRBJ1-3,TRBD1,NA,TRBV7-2,CASSLVGTGAGNTIYF,TGTGCCAGCAGCTTAGTTGGGACAGGGGCTGGAAACACCATATATTTT
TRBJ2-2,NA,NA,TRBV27,CASSLYRLGTGELFF,TGTGCCAGCAGTTTATATAGGTTGGGTACCGGGGAGCTGTTTTTT
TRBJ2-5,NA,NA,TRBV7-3,CASSLGWYRPQETQYF,TGTGCCAGCAGCTTAGGGTGGTACAGGCCCCAAGAGACCCAGTACTTC
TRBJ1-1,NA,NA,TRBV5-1,CASRLSVAAGTEAFF,TGCGCCAGCAGACTTTCGGTCGCGGCCGGCACTGAAGCTTTCTTT
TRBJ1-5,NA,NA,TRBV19,CASRDGVPLSNQPQHF,TGTGCCAGCAGGGACGGGGTACCCCTTAGCAATCAGCCCCAGCATTTT
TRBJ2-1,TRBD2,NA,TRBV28,CASVTSGVASYNEQFF,TGTGCCAGCGTAACTAGCGGGGTTGCGTCCTACAATGAGCAGTTCTTC
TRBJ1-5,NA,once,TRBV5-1,CASSFQGGGNQPQHF,TGCGCCAGCAGCTTCCAAGGCGGCGGAAATCAGCCCCAGCATTTT
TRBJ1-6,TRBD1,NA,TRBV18,CASSLDRDSPLHF,TGTGCCAGCTCGCTTGACAGGGATTCACCCCTCCACTTT
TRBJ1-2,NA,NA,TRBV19,CATGRLYGYTF,TGTGCCACCGGACGACTATATGGCTACACCTTC
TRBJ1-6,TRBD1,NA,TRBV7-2,CASSLVGTGLSSPLHF,TGTGCCAGCAGCTTAGTCGGGACAGGGCTTAGCTCACCCCTCCACTTT
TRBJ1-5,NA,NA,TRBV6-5,CASSYSPGNQPQHF,TGTGCCAGCAGTTACAGTCCGGGGAATCAGCCCCAGCATTTT
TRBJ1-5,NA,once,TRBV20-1,CSASRRDLPNQPQHF,TGCAGTGCTAGTAGGAGGGACCTACCGAATCAGCCCCAGCATTTT
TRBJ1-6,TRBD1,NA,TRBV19,CATGTGTGLINSPLHF,TGTGCCACCGGAACCGGGACAGGGTTGATAAATTCACCCCTCCACTTT
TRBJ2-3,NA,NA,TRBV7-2,CASSLGLQVKDTQYF,TGTGCCAGCAGCTTAGGGTTACAGGTGAAAGATACGCAGTATTTT
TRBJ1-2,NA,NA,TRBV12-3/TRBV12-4,CASSFGAGVGYTF,TGTGCCAGCAGTTTTGGCGCAGGTGTAGGCTACACCTTC